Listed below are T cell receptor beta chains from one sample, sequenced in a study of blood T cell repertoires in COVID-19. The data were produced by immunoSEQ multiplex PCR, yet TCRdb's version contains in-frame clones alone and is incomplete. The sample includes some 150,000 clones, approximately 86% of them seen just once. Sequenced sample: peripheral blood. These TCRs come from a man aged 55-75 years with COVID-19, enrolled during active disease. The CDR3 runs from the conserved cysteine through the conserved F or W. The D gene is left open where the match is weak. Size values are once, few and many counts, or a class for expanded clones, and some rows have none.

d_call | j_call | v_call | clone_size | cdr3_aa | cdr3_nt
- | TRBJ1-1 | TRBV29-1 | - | CSVEGAGTEAFF | TGCAGCGTTGAGGGGGCCGGCACTGAAGCTTTCTTT
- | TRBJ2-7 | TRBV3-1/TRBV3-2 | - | CASSQSGYEQYF | TGTGCCAGCAGCCAATCCGGGTACGAGCAGTACTTC
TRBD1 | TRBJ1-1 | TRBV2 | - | CASTGQGRNTEAFF | TGTGCCAGCACCGGACAGGGGCGGAACACTGAAGCTTTCTTT
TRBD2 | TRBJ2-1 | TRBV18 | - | CASSPPSGGPIGQFF | TGTGCCAGCTCACCACCTTCGGGAGGGCCGATTGGGCAGTTCTTC
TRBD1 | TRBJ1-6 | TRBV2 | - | CAGGTVVNSPLHF | TGTGCCGGGGGGACAGTTGTTAATTCACCCCTCCACTTT
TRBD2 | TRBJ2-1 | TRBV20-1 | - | CSASGLSSGGSYNEQFF | TGCAGTGCTAGTGGGTTATCCAGCGGGGGCAGCTACAATGAGCAGTTCTTC
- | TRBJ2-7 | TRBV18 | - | CASSPPGRVYEQYF | TGTGCCAGCTCACCACCTGGCAGGGTCTACGAGCAGTACTTC
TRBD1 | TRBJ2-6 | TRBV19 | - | CASSMSRTGTGANVLTF | TGTGCCAGTAGTATGTCCCGGACAGGGACTGGGGCCAACGTCCTGACTTTC
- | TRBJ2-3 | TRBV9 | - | CASSPRGASTDTQYF | TGTGCCAGCAGCCCCCGGGGGGCTAGCACAGATACGCAGTATTTT
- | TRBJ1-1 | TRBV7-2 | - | CASSLEPNTEAFF | TGTGCCAGCAGCTTAGAGCCGAACACTGAAGCTTTCTTT
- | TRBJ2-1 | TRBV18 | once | CASSPPGLGSSEQFF | TGTGCCAGCTCACCGCCGGGACTTGGATCCAGTGAGCAGTTCTTC
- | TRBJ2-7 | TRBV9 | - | CASSVVGADRSLF | TGTGCCAGCAGCGTAGTTGGGGCGGACCGATCCCTCTTC
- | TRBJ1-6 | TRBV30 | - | CAWSPGGRFSPLHF | TGTGCCTGGAGTCCAGGCGGGAGATTTTCACCCCTCCACTTT
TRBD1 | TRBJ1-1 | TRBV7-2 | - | CASSLVGSRTGFTEAFF | TGTGCCAGCAGCTTAGTAGGCAGTCGGACAGGGTTCACTGAAGCTTTCTTT
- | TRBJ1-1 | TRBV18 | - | CASSPGGQENTEAFF | TGTGCCAGCTCACCCGGGGGTCAGGAGAACACTGAAGCTTTCTTT
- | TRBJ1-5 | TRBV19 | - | CASSIDLGGPNQPQHF | TGTGCCAGTAGTATAGATTTGGGAGGTCCCAATCAGCCCCAGCATTTT
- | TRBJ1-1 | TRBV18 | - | CASSPPLGTATEAFF | TGTGCCAGCTCACCACCGTTGGGTACAGCCACTGAAGCTTTCTTT
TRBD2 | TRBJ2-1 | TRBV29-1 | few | CSVLGLAGGVVFF | TGCAGCGTCCTGGGACTAGCGGGAGGGGTTGTGTTCTTC
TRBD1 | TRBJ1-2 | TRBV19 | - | CASSIGLGQGKPNYGYTF | TGTGCCAGTAGTATAGGTTTAGGACAGGGCAAACCCAACTATGGCTACACCTTC
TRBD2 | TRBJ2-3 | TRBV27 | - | CASRRARTSGGLTDTQYF | TGTGCCAGCAGACGCGCCCGGACTAGCGGGGGGCTCACAGATACGCAGTATTTT
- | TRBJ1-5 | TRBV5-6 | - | CASSLNAGIQPQHF | TGTGCCAGCAGCTTGAACGCAGGGATTCAGCCCCAGCATTTT
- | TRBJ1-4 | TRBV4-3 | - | CASSRDRRNEKLFF | TGCGCCAGCAGCCGTGACAGGAGAAATGAAAAACTGTTTTTT
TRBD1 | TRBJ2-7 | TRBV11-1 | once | CASSPRDRDLYEQYF | TGTGCCAGCAGCCCCAGGGACAGGGACCTCTACGAGCAGTACTTC
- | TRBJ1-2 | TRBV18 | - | CASSALQGSPYGYTF | TGTGCCAGCTCAGCACTACAGGGATCCCCCTATGGCTACACCTTC
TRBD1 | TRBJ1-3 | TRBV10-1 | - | CASRGQGVFSGNTIYF | TGCGCCAGCAGGGGACAGGGTGTCTTCTCTGGAAACACCATATATTTT
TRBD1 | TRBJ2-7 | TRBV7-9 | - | CASSFGDRGPEQYF | TGTGCCAGCAGCTTCGGGGACAGGGGACCCGAGCAGTACTTC
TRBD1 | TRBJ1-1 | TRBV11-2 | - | CASSLFRGDTEAFF | TGTGCCAGCAGCTTATTCAGGGGGGACACTGAAGCTTTCTTT
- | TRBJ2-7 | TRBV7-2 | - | CASSLALDMGKDEQYF | TGTGCCAGCAGCTTAGCTCTGGACATGGGAAAGGACGAGCAGTACTTC
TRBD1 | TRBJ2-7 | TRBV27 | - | CASSLKPWTGGYEQYF | TGTGCCAGCAGCCTCAAACCATGGACAGGGGGCTACGAGCAGTACTTC
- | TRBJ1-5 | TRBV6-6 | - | CASSPGTGTYNSNQPQHF | TGTGCCAGCAGTCCCGGCACCGGGACATACAATAGCAATCAGCCCCAGCATTTT
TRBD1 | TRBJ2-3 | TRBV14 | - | CASSQTTRQGRITDTQYF | TGTGCCAGCAGCCAGACAACCCGACAGGGGAGAATCACAGATACGCAGTATTTT
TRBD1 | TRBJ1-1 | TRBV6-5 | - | CASLKTGVNTEAFF | TGTGCCAGCCTCAAGACAGGGGTAAACACTGAAGCTTTCTTT
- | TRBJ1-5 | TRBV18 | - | CTSSPKSGNSNQPQHF | TGTACCAGCTCACCAAAGAGCGGGAACAGCAATCAGCCCCAGCATTTT
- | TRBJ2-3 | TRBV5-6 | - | CASSLGRVVGDTQYF | TGTGCCAGCAGTTTGGGACGGGTGGTAGGAGATACGCAGTATTTT
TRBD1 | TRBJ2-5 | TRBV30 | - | CAWSRRGHPQETQYF | TGTGCCTGGAGCCGCAGGGGGCATCCCCAAGAGACCCAGTACTTC
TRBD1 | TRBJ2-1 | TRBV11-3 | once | CASSTGQRQVLDEQFF | TGTGCCAGCAGCACGGGACAGCGACAGGTACTCGATGAGCAGTTCTTC
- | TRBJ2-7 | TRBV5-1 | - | CASSLGAGVTYEQYF | TGCGCCAGCAGCTTGGGGGCAGGGGTTACCTACGAGCAGTACTTC
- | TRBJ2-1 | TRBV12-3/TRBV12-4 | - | CASRSDKANEQFF | TGTGCCAGCAGATCGGACAAGGCAAATGAGCAGTTCTTC
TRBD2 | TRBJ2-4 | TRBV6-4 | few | CASSKLAGGPSVPQRDIQYF | TGTGCCAGCAGTAAGCTAGCGGGGGGGCCGTCGGTTCCCCAAAGGGACATTCAGTACTTC
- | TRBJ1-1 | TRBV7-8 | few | CASSLVYTEAFF | TGTGCCAGCAGCTTAGTGTATACTGAAGCTTTCTTT
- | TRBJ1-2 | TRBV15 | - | CATSRDIGASGGYTF | TGTGCCACCAGCAGAGATATTGGGGCCAGCGGGGGCTACACCTTC
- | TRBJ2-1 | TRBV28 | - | CASIQTGRNEQFF | TGTGCCAGCATACAGACAGGGAGGAATGAGCAGTTCTTC
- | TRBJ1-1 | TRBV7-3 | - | CASSFTPSTEAFF | TGTGCCAGCAGCTTTACCCCCAGCACTGAAGCTTTCTTT
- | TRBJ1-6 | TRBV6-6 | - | CASSGMDSPLHF | TGTGCCAGCTCAGGGATGGATTCACCCCTCCACTTT
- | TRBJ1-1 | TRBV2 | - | CATGRGNTEAFF | TGTGCCACCGGCAGGGGGAACACTGAAGCTTTCTTT
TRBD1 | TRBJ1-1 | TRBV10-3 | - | CAISSDRGVTEAFF | TGTGCCATCAGTTCAGACAGGGGGGTCACTGAAGCTTTCTTT
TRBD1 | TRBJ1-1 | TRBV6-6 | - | CATRLGQLDTEAFF | TGTGCCACCAGACTGGGACAGCTCGACACTGAAGCTTTCTTT
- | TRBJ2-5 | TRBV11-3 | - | CASSLEGATPTQYF | TGTGCCAGCAGCTTAGAGGGGGCCACCCCGACCCAGTACTTC
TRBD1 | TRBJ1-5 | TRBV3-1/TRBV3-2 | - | CASSTTGVQPQHF | TGTGCCAGCAGCACGACAGGGGTCCAGCCCCAGCATTTT
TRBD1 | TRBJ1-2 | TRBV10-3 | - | CAISQNRDSGNYGYTF | TGTGCCATCAGTCAAAACCGGGACAGCGGAAACTATGGCTACACCTTC
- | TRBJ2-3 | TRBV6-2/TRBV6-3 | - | CASSYSSLRDTQYF | TGTGCCAGCAGTTACTCGAGTCTTAGAGATACGCAGTATTTT
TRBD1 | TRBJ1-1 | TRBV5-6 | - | CASSLTGTGAEAFF | TGTGCCAGCAGCTTGACCGGGACAGGGGCTGAAGCTTTCTTT
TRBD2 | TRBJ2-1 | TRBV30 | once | CAWSAGLAGTQFF | TGTGCCTGGAGCGCTGGACTAGCGGGGACGCAGTTCTTC
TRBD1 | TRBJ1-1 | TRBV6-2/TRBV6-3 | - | CASSLRDRETEAFF | TGTGCCAGCAGCCTCCGGGACAGGGAAACTGAAGCTTTCTTT
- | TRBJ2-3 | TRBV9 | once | CASSLSQGQGTDTQYF | TGTGCCAGCAGCTTGAGTCAGGGCCAGGGCACAGATACGCAGTATTTT